The 32 T cell receptor beta chains listed next were all sequenced from one sample in a study of T cell responses to AZD1222 COVID-19 vaccine. Sequenced by immunoSEQ multiplex PCR; TCRdb stores in-frame clones only, minus some. This table has about 64,000 clones, about 89% appearing once. The sequences come from peripheral blood, collected 28 days after the second dose of the MenACWY control vaccine. The receptors here all came from an adult who received the MenACWY meningococcal vaccine as a control.

The chain carries TRBV18 and TRBJ2-5; 9 nucleotides agree with TRBD1. V gave up 6 bases and J gave up 5 bases; unmatched junction bases: 4. The CDR3 runs to 13 residues. Germline assignment: CDR1 KGHSH and CDR2 LQKENI. CDR3 loop: CASSDRGWETQYF. The DNA of the CDR3 is TGTGCCAGCTCGGACAGGGGTTGGGAGACCCAGTACTTC.

The chain employs TRBV5-1 and TRBJ2-7; 10 bases map to TRBD2. V lost 4 bases to trimming and J lost 4 bases; unmatched junction nucleotides: 5. From germline, CDR1 is SGHRS and CDR2 YFSETQ. CDR3 length: 14 residues. CDR3 nucleotide sequence: TGCGCCAGCAGCCCCACTAGCGGGATATACGAGCAGTACTTC. This gives the protein CASSPTSGIYEQYF.

This clone turned up a few times. V gene TRBV5-1 combines with J gene TRBJ1-5; weak D call: TRBD1 (5 bases). V lost 0 bases and J lost 0, with 7 bases in between. Germline V lookup: CDR1 SGHRS, CDR2 YFSETQ. CDR3 length equals 15 residues. CDR3 DNA sequence: TGCGCCAGCAGCTTGGGGGGCGATAGCAATCAGCCCCAGCATTTT. It codes for CASSLGGDSNQPQHF.

The chain uses TRBV7-3 and TRBJ1-1, with D perhaps TRBD1 (5 bases). V was pared by 6 bases and J by 3 bases, with 11 bases between. Germline CDR1 reads SGHTA; CDR2 reads FQGTGA. This CDR3 region has 13 residues. The CDR3 DNA is TGTGCCAGCAGTCCTACGGGGGACACTGAAGCTTTCTTT. Protein product: CASSPTGDTEAFF.

This chain uses TRBV6-4 with TRBJ1-2, with a weak D call TRBD1 (6 bases). The V end lost 6 bases, the J end lost 10 bases, and 18 bases lay between the germline ends. Looked up from germline, CDR1 is MRHNA and CDR2 is SNTAGT. The CDR3 contains 13 residues. The CDR3 nucleotides are TGTGCCAGCAGGGGACATTTTGGGCTGCCCTACACCTTC. Translated: CASRGHFGLPYTF.

V usage is TRBV6-5 and J usage is TRBJ1-3, with D possibly TRBD1 on 5 matching bases. In germline, CDR1 is MNHEY, CDR2 SVGAGI. V gave up 2 bases and J gave up 7 bases, with 12 bases separating them. The CDR3 has 14 residues. The CDR3 sequence is CASSYDDSGNTIYF. In nucleotides, the CDR3 is TGTGCCAGCAGTTACGACGACAGTGGGAACACCATATATTTT.

The chain is built from TRBV19 and TRBJ1-2, with 11 bases identical to TRBD1. V lost 5 bases and J lost 7; bases outside the gene matches: 6. Germline V lookup: CDR1 LNHDA, CDR2 SQIVND (reference sequence). CDR3 length equals 14 residues. CDR3 amino acids: CASSVGQGARGYTF. In DNA, the CDR3 is TGTGCCAGTAGTGTCGGACAGGGGGCGCGTGGCTACACCTTC.

The V call is TRBV29-1, the J call TRBJ2-5; TRBD2 aligns across 9 bases. Germline V gives CDR1 SQVTM, CDR2 ANQGSEA. V lost 3 bases and J lost 3; bases outside the gene matches: 2. This CDR3 spans 13 amino acids. The CDR3 bases are TGCAGCGTTGACCCTAGCGGGAAAGAGACCCAGTACTTC. Its protein product is CSVDPSGKETQYF.

The V gene is TRBV5-4, the J gene TRBJ1-2; possible D gene TRBD1, 5 bases. V was trimmed by 2 bases and J by 4 bases, leaving 9 bases between them. Germline-derived CDR1 and CDR2 are SGHNT and YYREEE (reference sequence). There are 13 residues in the CDR3. The CDR3 reads CASSFDSSYGYTF. The CDR3 nucleotides are TGTGCCAGCAGCTTCGACAGCAGCTATGGCTACACCTTC.

V usage is TRBV2 and J usage is TRBJ2-4, with 7 bases fitting TRBD2. The CDR3 runs 14 residues. CDR1 SNHLY and CDR2 FYNNEI come from the germline V gene. The V gene end was trimmed by 8 bases and the J gene end by 3 bases; junction bases not matched to a gene: 7. CDR3 in amino acids: CASREAGDKNIQYF. CDR3 DNA sequence: TGTGCCAGCCGGGAGGCGGGGGACAAAAACATTCAGTACTTC.

The V and J genes are TRBV28 and TRBJ1-1; no reliable D call. CDR3 length: 11 amino acids. V lost 3 bases and J lost 10, with 9 bases in between. Looked up from germline, CDR1 is MDHEN and CDR2 is SYDVKM. As DNA, the CDR3 is TGTGCCAGCAGTTTCCTTCGTAGAGCTTTCTTT. As protein: CASSFLRRAFF.

Written as DNA, the CDR3 is TGTGCCAGCAGTGTCCGGGAACAAGAGACCCAGTACTTC. Residues: CASSVREQETQYF. V and J are TRBV12-3 or TRBV12-4 and TRBJ2-5, with D possibly matching TRBD2 (5 bases). This CDR3 is 13 amino acids long. Trimming pared 5 bases from V and 2 bases from J, leaving 9 bases between.

The rearrangement uses TRBV2 and TRBJ1-4; 7 positions match TRBD1. CDR3 length: 15 amino acids. The V gene end was trimmed by 8 bases and the J gene end by 7 bases; junction bases not matched to a gene: 13. The germline V gene encodes CDR1 SNHLY and CDR2 FYNNEI. The CDR3 sequence: CASGSFGTESEKLFF. CDR3 sequence (DNA): TGTGCCAGCGGTAGCTTCGGGACAGAAAGTGAAAAACTGTTTTTT.

The CDR3 region is CASSLTGGTEAFF. CDR3 DNA: TGTGCCAGTAGTCTTACAGGGGGAACTGAAGCTTTCTTT. The chain employs TRBV19 and TRBJ1-1; 8 bases match TRBD1. The CDR3 sequence is 13 residues long. CDR1 is LNHDA, CDR2 SQIVND, per germline (reference sequence). V gave up 5 bases and J gave up 5 bases; unmatched junction bases: 4.

The chain recombines TRBV18 with TRBJ1-4; D ambiguous. CDR3 length equals 13 residues. Germline CDR1 is KGHSH and CDR2 is LQKENI. V was trimmed by 3 bases and J by 7 bases, leaving 9 bases between them. CDR3 residues: CASSPTDTEKLFF. CDR3 bases: TGTGCCAGCTCACCGACGGATACTGAAAAACTGTTTTTT.

The chain recombines TRBV3-1 (or the pseudogene TRBV3-2) with TRBJ2-1, with D perhaps given as TRBD1 or TRBD2 (5 bases each). Germline lookup yields CDR1 LGHDT and CDR2 YNNKEL (reference sequence). CDR3 length equals 14 residues. V lost 6 bases to trimming and J lost 4 bases, with 13 bases between them. The CDR3 spells CASRGENSYNEQFF. In nucleotides, the CDR3 is TGTGCCAGCAGAGGGGAGAATAGTTACAATGAGCAGTTCTTC.

This clone has only a few counts. The chain employs TRBV6-4 and TRBJ2-3, with D possibly being TRBD2 (6 bases). Germline-derived CDR1 and CDR2 are MRHNA and SNTAGT. The germline V and J ends were trimmed by 3 bases and 2 bases, with 9 bases remaining between them. The CDR3 sequence is 14 residues long. The CDR3 spells CASSDRETTDTQYF. For the CDR3, the DNA is TGTGCCAGCAGTGATCGGGAGACCACAGATACGCAGTATTTT.

J is TRBJ1-1 and V is TRBV19; no reliable D call. The length of the CDR3 is 14 residues. Per germline, CDR1 LNHDA and CDR2 SQIVND (reference sequence). Trimming removed 6 bases at V and 1 base at J, with 12 bases between. CDR3 protein: CASRSDWGNTEAFF. The CDR3 DNA follows: TGTGCCAGTAGGTCGGACTGGGGGAACACTGAAGCTTTCTTT.

The chain couples TRBV3-1 (or the pseudogene TRBV3-2) to TRBJ1-2, with D perhaps TRBD1 (6 bases). CDR3 length equals 15 residues. Looked up from germline, CDR1 is LGHDT and CDR2 is YNNKEL (reference sequence). V lost 4 bases to trimming and J lost 4 bases, with 16 bases between them. The CDR3 DNA sequence: TGTGCCAGCAGCCCGATCTCCGGGACATCCTATGGCTACACCTTC. It specifies CASSPISGTSYGYTF.

This chain connects TRBV14 to TRBJ1-2; D gene unclear. The V end was cut by 3 bases, the J end by 4 bases, with 9 bases between. The CDR3 runs 13 residues. Looked up from germline, CDR1 is SGHDN and CDR2 is FVKESK. CDR3 sequence: CASSHDKSYGYTF. The CDR3 DNA sequence: TGTGCCAGCAGCCACGACAAATCCTATGGCTACACCTTC.

This sequence joins TRBV3-1 (or the pseudogene TRBV3-2) and TRBJ2-1; 7 bases line up with TRBD1. The V and J ends lost 4 bases and 10 bases, in that order; junction bases with no gene match: 22. The germline gives CDR1 LGHDT, CDR2 YNNKEL (reference sequence). The CDR3 has 18 amino acids. The CDR3 region has the DNA TGTGCCAGCAGCCGGGAAGGGACAGCTTTAATCGTACCGCCGGAGCAGTTCTTC. It translates to CASSREGTALIVPPEQFF.

The chain has TRBV14 and TRBJ2-3; D call uncertain. The CDR3 loop spans 11 amino acids. CDR1 is SGHDN, CDR2 FVKESK, per germline. Between the trimmed V and J ends, which lost 8 bases and 6 bases, there was a span of 9 bases. CDR3 sequence (DNA): TGTGCCAGCTCTCTGGGGGATACGCAGTATTTT. It translates to CASSLGDTQYF.

The rearrangement joins TRBV30 to TRBJ1-1; D is possibly TRBD1 (5 bases). V lost 4 bases and J 1 base, leaving 13 bases between the germline ends. The CDR3 spans 14 residues. The germline V gene encodes CDR1 GTSNPN and CDR2 SVGIG (reference sequence). The CDR3 sequence: CAWTGRGGNTEAFF. The CDR3 DNA is TGTGCCTGGACAGGGCGGGGAGGGAACACTGAAGCTTTCTTT.

CDR3 sequence reads: CASSTGYGYTF. The DNA for the CDR3 is TGTGCCAGCAGTACAGGGTACGGCTACACCTTC. The chain uses TRBV6-1 and TRBJ1-2, with D tentatively TRBD1 (6 bases). The germline V gene has CDR1 MNHNS and CDR2 SASEGT. The CDR3 consists of 11 residues. Trimming cost V 5 bases and J 8 bases, with 9 bases left between them.

This clone was seen a single time. The V gene is TRBV5-1, the J gene TRBJ2-1, with 8 bases identical to TRBD2. The germline gives CDR1 SGHRS, CDR2 YFSETQ. Trimming took 5 bases from V and 9 from J; bases not matched to a gene: 16. The CDR3 contains 16 residues. CDR3: CASSSSGRTSSAEQFF. The CDR3 DNA reads as TGCGCCAGCAGTTCCTCCGGTAGGACTAGCTCGGCTGAGCAGTTCTTC.

This chain joins TRBV18 and TRBJ1-1; D not resolved. The CDR3 is made up of 13 amino acids. V was shortened by 1 base and J by 4 bases, with 7 bases between the two germline ends. CDR1 is KGHSH and CDR2 is LQKENI in the germline V gene. For the CDR3, the DNA is TGTGCCAGCTCACCACAGGGTGGCACTGAAGCTTTCTTT. Translation: CASSPQGGTEAFF.

This chain uses TRBV6-5 with TRBJ2-2; 8 positions agree with TRBD2. The V segment lost 2 bases and the J segment 3 bases; nucleotides outside the gene matches: 2. Germline-derived CDR1 and CDR2 are MNHEY and SVGAGI. CDR3 length: 15 residues. The CDR3 DNA follows: TGTGCCAGCAGTTACACTAGCGGAGACACCGGGGAGCTGTTTTTT. Its protein is CASSYTSGDTGELFF.

V gene TRBV15 combines with J gene TRBJ1-3; D remains unclear. V dropped 0 bases and J dropped 0 bases, with 12 bases sitting between them. The CDR3 contains 17 residues. Germline assignment: CDR1 LNHNV and CDR2 YYDKDF (reference sequence). The CDR3 DNA sequence: TGTGCCACCAGCAGAGATTCGGGTTTGAGCTCTGGAAACACCATATATTTT. As protein: CATSRDSGLSSGNTIYF.

The J gene is TRBJ2-5, the V gene TRBV20-1; D might be TRBD2 (6 bases). Trimming removed 6 bases from V and 3 bases from J, with 8 bases in between. In germline, CDR1 is DFQATT, CDR2 SNEGSKA (reference sequence). The CDR3 has 11 amino acids. CDR3 loop: CSAGSKETQYF. The DNA of the CDR3 is TGCAGTGCCGGGAGTAAAGAGACCCAGTACTTC.

The chain combines TRBV7-8 with TRBJ1-4; 12 bases fit TRBD1. From germline, CDR1 is SGHVS and CDR2 FQNEAQ. Trimming took 1 base from V and 7 from J; bases not matched to a gene: 10. The CDR3 has 18 amino acids. CDR3 nucleotides: TGTGCCAGCAGCTTAGGACGCACCGGGACAGGGGGCGGTGAAAAACTGTTTTTT. This codes for CASSLGRTGTGGGEKLFF. Based on the CDR3 plus reference TRBV7-8 and TRBJ1-4, the full variable domain is GAGVSQSPRYKVAKRGQDVALRCDPISGHVSLFWYQQALGQGPEFLTYFQNEAQLDKSGLPSDRFFAERPEGSVSTLKIQRTQQEDSAVYLCASSLGRTGTGGGEKLFFGSGTQLSVL.

The chain is built from TRBV19 and TRBJ2-1; D may be TRBD2 (5 bases). The CDR3 is 14 amino acids. V gave up 3 bases and J gave up 0 bases, with 6 bases separating them. Germline V gives CDR1 LNHDA, CDR2 SQIVND (reference sequence). Here the CDR3 reads CASSIGDSYNEQFF. CDR3 bases: TGTGCCAGTAGTATCGGGGACTCCTACAATGAGCAGTTCTTC.

The rearrangement joins TRBV28 to TRBJ1-5; TRBD1 agrees at 7 bases. Germline CDR1 MDHEN, CDR2 SYDVKM. Trimming cost V 2 bases and J 6 bases; bases outside gene matches: 7. The CDR3 spans 15 residues. In DNA, the CDR3 is TGTGCCAGCAGTTTAATCGAGACAGGGACTCAGCCCCAGCATTTT. Amino acids: CASSLIETGTQPQHF.